The 11 T cell receptor beta chains below were found in one sample sequenced in a study of blood T cell repertoires in COVID-19. Method: immunoSEQ multiplex PCR; TCRdb's copy keeps in-frame clones and lacks some. The sample carries over 150,000 clones, more than 75% recorded once. Material for sequencing was peripheral blood. All receptors come from a man younger than 35 with acute or convalescent COVID-19.

The chain employs TRBV6-1 and TRBJ2-4; TRBD1 matches at 7 bases. Trimming cost V 3 bases and J 12 bases; bases outside gene matches: 14. The CDR3 extends over 15 amino acids. Per the germline V gene, CDR1 is MNHNS and CDR2 is SASEGT. The CDR3: CASSEGTAVRFGQYF. The CDR3 DNA reads TGTGCCAGCAGTGAGGGGACAGCGGTGCGGTTTGGTCAGTACTTC.

This chain joins TRBV11-3 and TRBJ1-1, with a possible D match to TRBD1 (5 bases). The CDR3 has 15 residues. CDR1 and CDR2 (germline): SGHNT, YENEEA. Trimming cost V 4 bases and J 1 base, with 13 bases left between them. The CDR3 sequence is CASSSGGKANTEAFF. In DNA, the CDR3 is TGTGCCAGCAGCTCGGGGGGTAAGGCGAACACTGAAGCTTTCTTT.

This chain connects TRBV29-1 to TRBJ2-2; 10 bases are a match to TRBD2. The ends lost 4 bases at V and 5 bases at J; junction bases unmatched: 16. The CDR3 loop spans 18 amino acids. Germline V gene lookup returns CDR1 SQVTM and CDR2 ANQGSEA. The CDR3 DNA follows: TGCAGCGTTGCCAGGGGGAGCCTAGCGGGAGAAAGAACCGGGGAGCTGTTTTTT. Residues: CSVARGSLAGERTGELFF.

This chain links TRBV2 with TRBJ2-5; 14 bases align to TRBD2. CDR3 size: 14 residues. CDR1 and CDR2 from the germline V gene are SNHLY and FYNNEI. The J segment lost 4 bases and the V segment lost 8 bases, leaving 3 bases of the junction unmatched. CDR3 sequence: CASRLAGGRETQYF. The CDR3 DNA follows: TGTGCCAGCCGACTAGCGGGAGGGAGAGAGACCCAGTACTTC.

J is TRBJ1-2 and V is TRBV5-8, with D tentatively TRBD1 (6 bases). Germline V gives CDR1 SGHTS, CDR2 YDEGEE. V gave up 4 bases and J gave up 1 base, with 14 bases separating them. The CDR3 loop spans 15 amino acids. The CDR3 DNA sequence: TGTGCCAGCAGCAACAGGAACAGGGATAACTATGGCTACACCTTC. It yields the protein CASSNRNRDNYGYTF.

The chain couples TRBV30 to TRBJ2-3; D possibly corresponds to TRBD2 (6 bases). The V gene's germline CDR1 is GTSNPN and CDR2 SVGIG (reference sequence). Trimming took off 1 base at V and 1 base at J, with 6 bases between the two ends. The CDR3 is 13 amino acids. The CDR3 here is CAWSGGGTDTQYF. In nucleotides, the CDR3 is TGTGCCTGGAGTGGGGGGGGCACAGATACGCAGTATTTT.

This clone was found a few times. CDR3: CASSLLGGVSPLHF. Here the CDR3 DNA reads TGTGCCAGCAGTTTACTAGGCGGGGTTTCACCCCTCCACTTT. This chain joins TRBV28 and TRBJ1-6; no reliable D call. V lost 2 bases and J 9 bases, leaving 11 bases between the germline ends. The CDR3 consists of 14 residues. Germline CDR1 MDHEN, CDR2 SYDVKM.

The rearrangement links TRBV6-5 to TRBJ2-7; D ambiguous. Trimming cost V 0 bases and J 0 bases, with 9 bases left between them. The CDR3 contains 15 residues. In germline, CDR1 is MNHEY, CDR2 SVGAGI. In DNA form, the CDR3 reads TGTGCCAGCAGTTACTCAGTCGGAGCCTCCTACGAGCAGTACTTC. As protein: CASSYSVGASYEQYF.

The CDR3 coding sequence is TGTGCCAGCAGCCACAGCTGGACAGAGTACCAAGAGACCCAGTACTTC. It yields the protein CASSHSWTEYQETQYF. The rearrangement joins TRBV7-9 to TRBJ2-5; possibly TRBD1 for D (6 bases). V was pared by 5 bases and J by 0 bases, with 16 bases between. This CDR3 contains 16 residues. CDR1 is SEHNR, CDR2 FQNEAQ, per germline (reference sequence).

This chain uses TRBV24-1 with TRBJ1-4; TRBD1 aligns across 7 bases. The CDR3 covers 16 residues. The junction had 10 bases not matched to a gene; V was cut back by 3 bases and J by 7 bases. Germline CDR1 reads KGHDR; CDR2 reads SFDVKD. The CDR3 region is CATSDEHRPGGEKLFF. CDR3 nucleotides: TGTGCCACCAGTGATGAGCACAGGCCAGGGGGTGAAAAACTGTTTTTT.

The chain recombines TRBV6-5 with TRBJ1-1; 7 nucleotides agree with TRBD1. Germline values: CDR1 MNHEY, CDR2 SVGAGI. V shed 7 bases, J shed 7 bases, and the junction held 9 bases outside the gene matches. This CDR3 comprises 13 residues. CDR3 amino acids: CASTPQGRGEAFF. The CDR3 bases are TGTGCCAGCACCCCACAGGGGAGAGGTGAAGCTTTCTTT.